Listed here are 31 T cell receptor beta chains from one sample, sequenced in a study of cytomegalovirus exposure and HLA in healthy donors. PCR used 60 Vbeta primers and 13 Jbeta primers. Clones were sequenced by immunoSEQ multiplex PCR, and TCRdb holds only the in-frame ones, with some missing. The table includes 95,000 to 150,000 clones, around 78% detected once. The sample consisted of PBMCs. These TCRs come from a man in his forties in good health and CMV-seronegative.

This rearrangement joins TRBV7-6 to TRBJ1-3; D unclear. Germline CDR1 SGHVS, CDR2 FNYEAQ. This CDR3 region has 14 residues. The V end lost 2 bases, the J end lost 3 bases, and 8 bases lay between the germline ends. The CDR3 DNA is TGTGCCAGCAGCTTATTCGGGGTTGGAAACACCATATATTTT. The encoded protein is CASSLFGVGNTIYF.

This clone was detected once. The chain joins TRBV18 to TRBJ1-2; D gene unclear. The V and J ends lost 3 bases and 1 base respectively, with 6 bases between them. Per germline, CDR1 KGHSH and CDR2 LQKENI. This CDR3 contains 13 residues. The CDR3 reads CASSPPINYGYTF. DNA for the CDR3: TGTGCCAGCTCACCCCCTATTAACTATGGCTACACCTTC.

V is TRBV9 and J is TRBJ2-2, with 7 bases identical to TRBD1. This CDR3 is 14 amino acids long. V shed 0 bases, J shed 6 bases, and the junction held 2 bases outside the gene matches. Looked up from germline, CDR1 is SGDLS and CDR2 is YYNGEE. CDR3 protein: CASSVEQGAGELFF. CDR3 bases: TGTGCCAGCAGCGTAGAGCAGGGGGCCGGGGAGCTGTTTTTT.

About this clone: At one boundary the junction diverges from the germline segment, which might be a read error. The identical CDR3 is also encoded by other nucleotide sequences in the sample. The chain couples TRBV2 to TRBJ1-2, with TRBD1 as a possible D gene (6 bases). Germline CDR1 and CDR2: SNHLY and FYNNEI. The CDR3 extends over 16 amino acids. The CDR3 bases are TGTGCCAGCAGTGACCCGATTATAGCAGGGGACTATGGTTACACCTTC. This translates into CASSDPIIAGDYGYTF.

The chain recombines TRBV6-6 with TRBJ1-4, with D unresolved. The CDR3 runs to 14 residues. Trimming removed 7 bases at V and 8 bases at J, with 17 bases between. CDR1 is MNHNY, CDR2 SVGAGI, per germline (reference sequence). The CDR3, as DNA: TGTGCCAGCACGCTCGGCGGGGTAACCGAAAAACTGTTTTTT. It translates to CASTLGGVTEKLFF.

The chain is built from TRBV7-9 and TRBJ1-2; D remains unclear. The V and J ends lost 5 bases and 4 bases respectively, with 11 bases between them. The CDR3 consists of 13 residues. Germline-derived CDR1 and CDR2 are SEHNR and FQNEAQ (reference sequence). The chain's CDR3 is CASSPQAIYGYTF. The CDR3 DNA reads as TGTGCCAGCAGCCCCCAGGCAATCTATGGCTACACCTTC.

This clone turned up a few times. This sequence joins TRBV11-2 and TRBJ2-2, with a weak D call TRBD1 (7 bases). The V gene lost 2 bases and the J gene lost 7 bases, with 17 bases spanning the gap. This CDR3 has 16 residues. Germline CDR1 is SGHAT and CDR2 is FQNNGV. CDR3 in amino acids: CASSLLGRGAVGELFF. The CDR3 bases are TGTGCCAGCAGCTTATTGGGCAGGGGGGCGGTCGGGGAGCTGTTTTTT.

This clone was observed a single time. The CDR3 DNA reads TGCGCCAGCAGCCAAGATAATAGGGGGGGCGAGCAGTACTTC. This gives the protein CASSQDNRGGEQYF. The V and J genes are TRBV4-1 and TRBJ2-7, with a tentative D call TRBD2 (7 bases). V gave up 0 bases and J gave up 6 bases, with 12 bases separating them. CDR1 is MGHRA and CDR2 is YSYEKL in the germline V gene. The CDR3 totals 14 residues.

The chain links TRBV5-4 to TRBJ2-3; the D gene is possibly TRBD2 (6 bases). Germline assignment: CDR1 SGHNT and CDR2 YYREEE (reference sequence). Trimming shortened V by 3 bases and J by 4 bases, and 15 bases separated the two germline ends. This CDR3 is built from 15 residues. CDR3 sequence (DNA): TGTGCCAGCAGCTCAAGGACCAGGGAGGCAGATACGCAGTATTTT. Translation gives CASSSRTREADTQYF.

The chain links TRBV6-1 to TRBJ1-2; D remains unclear. Germline V gene data show CDR1 as MNHNS and CDR2 as SASEGT. The length of the CDR3 is 15 residues. V lost 4 bases and J lost 0, with 12 bases in between. As DNA, the CDR3 is TGTGCCAGCAGTGGCCACAGCAACACTAACTATGGCTACACCTTC. This encodes CASSGHSNTNYGYTF.

This clone appeared a few times. The rearrangement links TRBV7-2 to TRBJ2-7; TRBD1 is a possible D gene (5 bases). Trimming shortened V by 3 bases and J by 5 bases, and 17 bases separated the two germline ends. Germline CDR1 is SGHTA and CDR2 is FQGNSA. This CDR3 region has 15 residues. This CDR3 reads CASSFATVVGNEQYF. The DNA for the CDR3 is TGTGCCAGCAGCTTCGCGACAGTGGTTGGGAACGAGCAGTACTTC.

This CDR3 reads CASSLGTVYEQYF. As DNA, the CDR3 is TGTGCCAGCAGCTTGGGGACAGTCTACGAGCAGTACTTC. The rearrangement uses TRBV9 and TRBJ2-7, with 7 positions matching TRBD1. Germline V gives CDR1 SGDLS, CDR2 YYNGEE. Trimming at V came to 4 bases and at J to 3 bases, leaving 4 bases not matched to a gene. CDR3 size: 13 residues.

This CDR3 is CASREGGFTEAFF. The CDR3 DNA sequence: TGTGCCAGCAGAGAGGGGGGGTTTACTGAAGCTTTCTTT. V and J are TRBV7-9 and TRBJ1-1; D perhaps matches TRBD1 (6 bases). CDR3 length equals 13 residues. In germline, CDR1 is SEHNR, CDR2 FQNEAQ (reference sequence). V lost 6 bases, J lost 5 bases, and 13 bases lay in between.

The chain combines TRBV18 with TRBJ1-2, with D possibly matching TRBD1 (5 bases). Germline assignment: CDR1 KGHSH and CDR2 LQKENI. The CDR3 is 14 residues long. The ends were cut back, 2 bases at V and 7 bases at J, with 14 bases in the middle. CDR3 nucleotide sequence: TGTGCCAGCTCACCAGGAACTGCGGGGGTTGGCTACACCTTC. Protein sequence: CASSPGTAGVGYTF.

This clone occurred a few times. The genes are TRBV4-2 and TRBJ2-1, with TRBD2 identical over 9 bases. Unmatched junction bases numbered 2, after V lost 1 base and J lost 7 bases. The CDR3 totals 14 residues. The germline CDR1 and CDR2 sequences are LGHNA and YNFKEQ. The CDR3 region is CASSQGLAENEQFF. The CDR3, as DNA: TGTGCCAGCAGCCAAGGACTAGCGGAAAATGAGCAGTTCTTC.

The J gene is TRBJ2-7, the V gene TRBV19; D perhaps matches TRBD2 (7 bases). Germline assignment: CDR1 LNHDA and CDR2 SQIVND (reference sequence). With 5 bases removed from V and 5 bases from J, the gap between germline ends came to 22 bases. CDR3 length equals 16 residues. CDR3 sequence: CASSPLRGGAADEQYF. CDR3 nucleotides: TGTGCCAGTAGTCCTCTAAGAGGGGGGGCAGCCGACGAGCAGTACTTC.

The V call is TRBV5-8, the J call TRBJ2-6; possible D gene TRBD1, 6 bases. CDR3 size: 17 residues. CDR1 SGHTS and CDR2 YDEGEE come from the germline V gene. Trimming pared 4 bases from V and 1 base from J, leaving 15 bases between. CDR3 protein: CASSPGALPSGANVLTF. As DNA, the CDR3 is TGTGCCAGCAGCCCAGGGGCCCTCCCTTCTGGGGCCAACGTCCTGACTTTC.

The chain employs TRBV6-6 and TRBJ1-3; 9 bases agree with TRBD1. The CDR3 loop spans 15 amino acids. Germline trimming cut 3 bases from V and 2 bases from J; bases unmatched to any gene: 2. Per the germline V gene, CDR1 is MNHNY and CDR2 is SVGAGI (reference sequence). The CDR3 loop reads CASSYHRGPGNTIYF. CDR3 coding DNA: TGTGCCAGCAGTTATCACAGGGGGCCTGGAAACACCATATATTTT.

The chain combines TRBV7-2 with TRBJ1-4, with D possibly matching TRBD1 (5 bases). Trimming took 1 base from V and 2 from J, leaving 8 bases between them. The germline gives CDR1 SGHTA, CDR2 FQGNSA. This CDR3 region has 15 residues. This CDR3 reads CASSLVGGTNEKLFF. CDR3 DNA: TGTGCCAGCAGCTTAGTGGGGGGGACTAATGAAAAACTGTTTTTT.

This chain uses TRBV6-1 with TRBJ2-7; perhaps TRBD1 as D (6 bases). Trimming left V 3 bases short and J 0 bases short, with 12 bases between. The CDR3 is made up of 15 amino acids. Germline V CDR1 and CDR2: MNHNS, SASEGT. The CDR3 nucleotides are TGTGCCAGCAGTGATGGGGACATAAACTCCTACGAGCAGTACTTC. Translation gives CASSDGDINSYEQYF.

The chain combines TRBV18 with TRBJ1-2; 7 bases are shared with TRBD1. The CDR3 totals 16 residues. The V gene end was trimmed by 5 bases and the J gene end by 8 bases; junction bases not matched to a gene: 17. The germline gives CDR1 KGHSH, CDR2 LQKENI. CDR3 in amino acids: CASSSPTGNGERGYTF. The CDR3 DNA is TGTGCCAGCTCATCCCCGACAGGGAACGGCGAAAGGGGCTACACCTTC.

The rearrangement uses TRBV9 and TRBJ2-3; perhaps TRBD2 as D (7 bases). From germline, CDR1 is SGDLS and CDR2 YYNGEE. The V and J ends lost 4 bases and 3 bases respectively, with 15 bases between them. The CDR3 sequence is 15 residues long. The CDR3 sequence: CASSTMAGATDTQYF. The CDR3 DNA reads TGTGCCAGCAGCACAATGGCGGGGGCGACAGATACGCAGTATTTT.

This sequence joins TRBV7-2 and TRBJ1-5; weak D call: TRBD1 (5 bases). Looked up from germline, CDR1 is SGHTA and CDR2 is FQGNSA. Trimming shortened V by 5 bases and J by 5 bases, and 10 bases separated the two germline ends. CDR3 length equals 13 residues. Here the CDR3 DNA reads TGTGCCAGCAGCCCCCGGGGGGATCAGCCCCAGCATTTT. Translating it yields CASSPRGDQPQHF. The whole variable domain, filled in from reference TRBV7-2 and TRBJ1-5, reads GAGVSQSPSNKVTEKGKDVELRCDPISGHTALYWYRQSLGQGLEFLIYFQGNSAPDKSGLPSDRFSAERTGGSVSTLTIQRTQQEDSAVYLCASSPRGDQPQHFGDGTRLSIL.

V usage is TRBV6-5 and J usage is TRBJ2-5; D possibly corresponds to TRBD2 (6 bases). Germline V lookup: CDR1 MNHEY, CDR2 SVGAGI. The CDR3 runs 14 residues. Trimming took 4 bases from V and 2 from J, leaving 11 bases between them. In nucleotides, the CDR3 is TGTGCCAGCAGTTTGGGGGGAATACAAGAGACCCAGTACTTC. The encoded protein is CASSLGGIQETQYF.

V and J are TRBV4-2 and TRBJ2-5; the match to TRBD2 covers 12 bases. Judging by the DNA end, TRBJ2-7 fits better; the J call may be wrong. The germline V gene has CDR1 LGHNA and CDR2 YNFKEQ. This CDR3 contains 17 residues. CDR3 sequence reads: CASSQSLSLAGGYEQYF. In nucleotides, the CDR3 is TGTGCCAGCAGCCAAAGCCTTTCACTAGCGGGGGGCTACGAGCAGTACTTC.

This clone appeared a single time. V is TRBV5-4 and J is TRBJ2-1, with TRBD2 identical over 13 bases. After removal of 2 bases from V and 4 bases from J, the junction contained 3 bases not matched to a gene. CDR3 length equals 16 residues. Germline V lookup: CDR1 SGHNT, CDR2 YYREEE (reference sequence). CDR3 region: CASSLRLAGGYNEQFF. The CDR3 DNA follows: TGTGCCAGCAGCTTAAGACTAGCGGGAGGTTACAATGAGCAGTTCTTC.

This rearrangement joins TRBV7-2 to TRBJ1-1, with D possibly being TRBD1 (5 bases). V lost 4 bases to trimming and J lost 4 bases, with 19 bases between them. The CDR3 length is 16 residues. Germline assignment: CDR1 SGHTA and CDR2 FQGNSA. The chain's CDR3 is CASSSGMGGYGTEAFF. The CDR3 nucleotides are TGTGCCAGCAGCTCCGGCATGGGGGGGTATGGCACTGAAGCTTTCTTT.

This clone was detected only a few times. The gene calls are TRBV6-1 and TRBJ2-3, with D tentatively TRBD1 (5 bases). Per germline, CDR1 MNHNS and CDR2 SASEGT. The CDR3 covers 15 residues. V was clipped by 8 bases and J by 0 bases, with 15 bases between them. The CDR3 loop is CASGPDGASTDTQYF. The CDR3 nucleotides read TGTGCCAGCGGCCCGGATGGGGCTAGCACAGATACGCAGTATTTT.

This clone was recorded only once. CDR3 DNA sequence: TGTGCCAGCAGCCGACAGGGTTTAGGATACGAGCAGTACTTC. Its translation is CASSRQGLGYEQYF. The rearrangement joins TRBV7-2 to TRBJ2-7, with 7 bases matching TRBD1. The J segment lost 4 bases and the V segment lost 5 bases, leaving 8 bases of the junction unmatched. There are 14 residues in the CDR3. Per the germline V gene, CDR1 is SGHTA and CDR2 is FQGNSA.

This chain uses TRBV11-2 with TRBJ1-2; a possible D gene is TRBD1 (5 bases). This CDR3 region has 13 residues. V was cut by 2 bases and J by 6 bases, with 10 bases left in between. From germline, CDR1 is SGHAT and CDR2 FQNNGV. The CDR3 DNA sequence: TGTGCCAGCAGCTTATTCCAGGGTGATGGCTACACCTTC. This codes for CASSLFQGDGYTF.

In DNA, the CDR3 is TGTGCCAGCAGTTTCCCGGGGACCGGGGAGCTGTTTTTT. Translated, it gives CASSFPGTGELFF. The chain carries TRBV2 and TRBJ2-2, with a weak D call TRBD2 (5 bases). CDR1 and CDR2 (germline): SNHLY, FYNNEI. The CDR3 extends over 13 amino acids. Trimming took 5 bases from V and 5 from J, leaving 9 bases between them. Full variable domain (remainder filled in from reference TRBV2 and TRBJ2-2): EPEVTQTPSHQVTQMGQEVILRCVPISNHLYFYWYRQILGQKVEFLVSFYNNEISEKSEIFDDQFSVERPDGSNFTLKIRSTKLEDSAMYFCASSFPGTGELFFGEGSRLTVL.